Included here is one T cell receptor (beta chain) sequence, with context. Its binding antigen is unknown. The record has no base qualities; no much larger clone is one base away. These data originate in a study of human T cells and chemical hapten exposure (dated by TCRdb to the early 2020s). Background for the entire study: For sensitization, 2% DPC in acetone was applied to an approximately 2 cm by approximately 2 cm area of upper inner arm skin. Throughout the study period of about 25 weeks, patients also received therapeutic DPC doses to the scalp every week. Patch testing was done on the upper back using Finn chambers containing 0.01% DPC, and results were scored after 6 days according to International Contact Dermatitis Research Group standards. The mostly female patient cohort included alopecia areata with under or over 50% scalp involvement, alopecia totalis and alopecia universalis. Libraries were pooled for sequencing, and per-sample TCR yields varied mainly because of small differences in library volumes within the pool. Peripheral blood TCR repertoire changes were tracked in vivo in alopecia patients during primary and secondary sensitization to the hapten diphenylcyclopropenone (DPC). Patient blood was sampled pre-sensitization (week 0) and at 2, 6 and about 24 weeks after DPC sensitization. Some 29 alopecia patients gave blood for TCR sequencing at one to four time points (pre-sensitization, 2, 6 and 24 weeks). Overall study outcomes, separate from this receptor: DPC sensitization did not change the number of TCRs with a frequency above 1 in 1000, and there was no evidence of changes in global repertoire structure. Significantly more large CDR3 similarity clusters were formed by expanded TCRs than by pre-sensitization or healthy control sets, consistent with antigen-driven responses. Because every patient had alopecia, a presumed autoimmune disease, the patients' immune response might differ from that of healthy individuals. The number of PT1 expanded TCRs positively correlated with patch test score, significant at thresholds 8, 16 and 32 but not 4. After repeated subsampling, changes were observed in the strength of the expansion versus patch-test correlation and in the threshold at which the correlation became significant.

CDR1 and CDR2 are read off the germline V gene as SGHVS and FQNEAQ. There are 17 amino acids in the CDR3, from cysteine to phenylalanine inclusive. CDR3 DNA is the only sequence kept; it has 51 bases, read in frame from the first base. Compared with germline, V lacks 8 bases and J lacks 0 bases; bases without a gene match: 11. Library preparation used RACE. The sequencing machine was a NextSeq 500. Library preparation attached unique molecular identifiers to individual cDNA molecules for quantitative, reproducible TCR counting. Both TCR alpha and TCR beta chains were sequenced from each blood RNA sample. The paper's processing steps were these. A median of roughly 99,000 TCRs per sample was observed, with a range of roughly 20,000 to 750,000. The Decombinator software suite was used to annotate V, J and CDR3 in the TCR reads. Every sample was subsampled to the same number of TCRs (28,000) for the PS versus PT1 abundance plots. TCRs were defined as expanded if absent before sensitization and observed at least eight times at the 2-week time point. The public sequencing data were trimmed at Q25 with fastp and processed into clonotypes with MiXCR by TCRdb, which kept only in-frame beta chains. When rows share a CDR3 protein, they turn into one entry using the most common DNA and genes. TCRdb's processing, not the authors' own work, is the source of the V and J calls. The sample table shows tens of thousands of distinct CDR3 sequences, and 9.3% are seen once. Less than 15% of the sample goes to the ten largest clones.

In light of the paper, this sample's time point label describes: patch test 1, 2 weeks after DPC sensitization. The treatment or condition label for this specimen denotes: therapeutic diphenylcyclopropenone sensitization with weekly scalp DPC. At every patch-test visit, the blood draw took place before the patch test was put on. Eligible patients were aged 18 to 70, diagnosed with alopecia, deemed suitable for DPC therapy, and excluded if pregnant. Unfractionated whole blood was collected in Tempus Blood RNA tubes, and total RNA was extracted from that blood. This sample comprised whole blood, obtained in connection with sensitization to the hapten diphenylcyclopropenone (DPC). This chain is built from TRBV7-8 and TRBJ2-7; TRBD1 lines up with 12 middle nucleotides. This TCR derives from a woman between 40 and 50 years old with alopecia areata. Some clones in this sample may be carry-over from other donors' samples. In nucleotides, the sequence is TGTGCCAGCTGCGACGGGACAGGGGGCCTTAGCTCCTACGAGCAGTACTTC. Translated, this gives CASCDGTGGLSSYEQYF.